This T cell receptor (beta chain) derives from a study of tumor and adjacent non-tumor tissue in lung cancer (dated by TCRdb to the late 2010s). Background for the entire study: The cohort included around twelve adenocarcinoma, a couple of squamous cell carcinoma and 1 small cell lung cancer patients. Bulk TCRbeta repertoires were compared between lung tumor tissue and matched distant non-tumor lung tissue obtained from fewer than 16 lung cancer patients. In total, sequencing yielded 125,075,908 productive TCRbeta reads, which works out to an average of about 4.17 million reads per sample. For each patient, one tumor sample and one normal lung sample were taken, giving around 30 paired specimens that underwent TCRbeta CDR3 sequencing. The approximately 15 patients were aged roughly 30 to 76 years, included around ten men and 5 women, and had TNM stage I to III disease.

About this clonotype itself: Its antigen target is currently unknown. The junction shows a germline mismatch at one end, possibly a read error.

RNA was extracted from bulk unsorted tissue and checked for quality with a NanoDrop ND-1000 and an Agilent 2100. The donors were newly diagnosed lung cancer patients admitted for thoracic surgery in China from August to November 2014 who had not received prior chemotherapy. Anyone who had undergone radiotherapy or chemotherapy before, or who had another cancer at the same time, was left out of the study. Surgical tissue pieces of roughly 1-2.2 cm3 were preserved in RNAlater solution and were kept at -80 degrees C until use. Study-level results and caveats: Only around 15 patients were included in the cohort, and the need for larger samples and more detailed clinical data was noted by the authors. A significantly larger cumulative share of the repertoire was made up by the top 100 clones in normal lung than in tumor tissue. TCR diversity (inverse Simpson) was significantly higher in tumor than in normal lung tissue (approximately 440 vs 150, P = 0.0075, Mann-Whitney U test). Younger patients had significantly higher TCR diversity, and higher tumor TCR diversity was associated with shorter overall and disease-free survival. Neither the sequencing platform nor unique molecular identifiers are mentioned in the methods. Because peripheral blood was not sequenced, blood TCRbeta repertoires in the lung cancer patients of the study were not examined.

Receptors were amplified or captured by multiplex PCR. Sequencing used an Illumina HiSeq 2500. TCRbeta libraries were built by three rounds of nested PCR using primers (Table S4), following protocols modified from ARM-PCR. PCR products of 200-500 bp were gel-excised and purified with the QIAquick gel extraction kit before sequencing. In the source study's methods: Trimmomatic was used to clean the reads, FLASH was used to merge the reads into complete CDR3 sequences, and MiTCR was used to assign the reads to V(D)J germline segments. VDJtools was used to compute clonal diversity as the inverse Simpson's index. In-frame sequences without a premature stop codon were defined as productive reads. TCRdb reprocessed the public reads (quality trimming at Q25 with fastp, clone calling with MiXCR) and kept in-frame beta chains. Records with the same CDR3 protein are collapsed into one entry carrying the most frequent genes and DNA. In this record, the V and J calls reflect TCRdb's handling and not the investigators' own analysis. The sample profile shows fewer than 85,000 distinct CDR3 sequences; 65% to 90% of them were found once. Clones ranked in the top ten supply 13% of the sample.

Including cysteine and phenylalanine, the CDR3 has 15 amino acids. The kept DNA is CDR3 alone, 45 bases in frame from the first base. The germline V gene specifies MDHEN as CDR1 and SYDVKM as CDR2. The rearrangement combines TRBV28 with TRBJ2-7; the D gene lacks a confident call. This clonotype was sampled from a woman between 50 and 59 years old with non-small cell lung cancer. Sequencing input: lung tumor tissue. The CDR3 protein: CASSSPDIGYDELYF. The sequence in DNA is TGTGCCAGCAGTTCCCCAGATATAGGGTACGACGAGCTGTACTTC.